The 23 T cell receptor beta chains given below trace back to one sample, sequenced in a study of response to subunit inactivated influenza vaccine. TCRdb called the RT-PCR reads again in MiXCR, with one record for every CDR3 protein. The sample lists around 480,000 distinct CDR3 sequences; about a tenth were seen once. The sequencing used PBMCs from blood, collected roughly 6 weeks after vaccination. The receptors were sampled from a man aged 45 to 65 who received an inactivated influenza vaccine.

Only a few counts were recorded for this clonotype. The CDR3 protein is CASSSFSEGLYEQYF. Here the CDR3 DNA reads TGTGCCAGCAGCTCCTTCTCGGAGGGCCTCTACGAGCAGTACTTC. This chain links TRBV11-2 with TRBJ2-7; D is possibly TRBD2 (6 bases). From germline, CDR1 is SGHAT and CDR2 FQNNGV. The CDR3 sequence is 15 residues long. Trimming pared 4 bases from V and 3 bases from J, leaving 16 bases between.

The chain is built from TRBV4-2 and TRBJ2-2; D unresolved. Trimming removed 0 bases at V and 5 bases at J, with 13 bases between. The germline V gene has CDR1 LGHNA and CDR2 YNFKEQ. The CDR3 runs 16 residues. As DNA, the CDR3 is TGTGCCAGCAGCCAAGACCGCGTTCGGGCAACCGGGGAGCTGTTTTTT. Amino acid sequence: CASSQDRVRATGELFF.

This clonotype was picked up many times. The rearrangement links TRBV28 to TRBJ2-1; 8 bases align to TRBD2. The CDR3 has 16 amino acids. Trimming at V came to 6 bases and at J to 0 bases, leaving 7 bases not matched to a gene. The V gene's germline CDR1 is MDHEN and CDR2 SYDVKM. CDR3 in DNA: TGTGCCAGCAGATTGGCGGGGGGCGGCTCCTACAATGAGCAGTTCTTC. This translates into CASRLAGGGSYNEQFF.

The rearrangement uses TRBV12-3 or TRBV12-4 and TRBJ2-1, with 8 bases aligning to TRBD2. V shed 3 bases and J 2 bases; nucleotides not matched to a gene: 6. The CDR3 has 16 amino acids. The CDR3 DNA reads TGTGCCAGCAGTTTCGATAGCGGGGCGCCCTACAATGAGCAGTTCTTC. Translation: CASSFDSGAPYNEQFF.

This chain joins TRBV18 and TRBJ1-1, with 9 bases fitting TRBD1. CDR1 and CDR2 from the germline V gene are KGHSH and LQKENI. The CDR3 covers 13 residues. V shed 8 bases, J shed 4 bases, and the junction held 5 bases outside the gene matches. CDR3 DNA sequence: TGTGCCAGCACAGGGACAGGGCTCACTGAAGCTTTCTTT. Translating it yields CASTGTGLTEAFF.

This clonotype was counted at least ten times. The V call is TRBV29-1, the J call TRBJ2-5; weak D call: TRBD1 (7 bases). The CDR3 loop spans 16 amino acids. CDR1 and CDR2 from the germline V gene are SQVTM and ANQGSEA. Between the trimmed V and J ends, which lost 5 bases and 4 bases, there was a span of 23 bases. CDR3 in DNA: TGCAGCGTTCCAACCCAAGGACAGGCGGGGAGAGAGACCCAGTACTTC. Protein sequence: CSVPTQGQAGRETQYF.

This clonotype was found a few times. The chain employs TRBV11-2 and TRBJ2-5, with a tentative D call TRBD2 (5 bases). Germline CDR1 is SGHAT and CDR2 is FQNNGV. There are 13 residues in the CDR3. The V end was cut by 4 bases, the J end by 9 bases, with 15 bases between. The CDR3 reads CASSYGLLWSQYF. The CDR3 nucleotides are TGTGCCAGCAGCTATGGACTCTTATGGTCCCAGTACTTC.

The V call is TRBV27, the J call TRBJ2-2, with a tentative D call TRBD1 (6 bases). V was cut by 4 bases and J by 0 bases, with 12 bases left in between. In germline, CDR1 is MNHEY, CDR2 SMNVEV (reference sequence). The CDR3 loop spans 16 amino acids. The CDR3 region is CASSYRRTANTGELFF. Here the CDR3 DNA reads TGTGCCAGCAGTTACCGAAGGACAGCGAACACCGGGGAGCTGTTTTTT.

This clonotype has more than one count but fewer than ten. This chain uses TRBV11-3 with TRBJ2-2; 9 bases are a match to TRBD2. The V segment lost 2 bases and the J segment 0 bases; nucleotides outside the gene matches: 1. Germline V gene sequence: CDR1 SGHNT, CDR2 YENEEA. The CDR3 has 16 amino acids. CDR3 amino acids: CASSLLAGSNTGELFF. The DNA of the CDR3 is TGTGCCAGCAGCTTACTAGCGGGATCGAACACCGGGGAGCTGTTTTTT.

The gene calls are TRBV18 and TRBJ1-1; 7 bases are a match to TRBD1. The CDR3 covers 13 residues. Trimming took 6 bases from V and 6 from J; bases not matched to a gene: 7. Germline CDR1 is KGHSH and CDR2 is LQKENI. CDR3 amino acids: CASSPGGEAEAFF. In nucleotides, the CDR3 is TGTGCCAGCTCCCCAGGGGGGGAGGCTGAAGCTTTCTTT.

This clonotype turned up a few times. This sequence joins TRBV7-2 and TRBJ2-3; D may be TRBD1 (6 bases). From germline, CDR1 is SGHTA and CDR2 FQGNSA. This CDR3 spans 16 amino acids. V lost 5 bases to trimming and J lost 2 bases, with 17 bases between them. The CDR3 DNA reads as TGTGCCAGCAGCATAAGCTCCGGACAGTACACAGATACGCAGTATTTT. Protein product: CASSISSGQYTDTQYF.

Only a few counts were recorded for this clonotype. This chain uses TRBV4-2 with TRBJ1-4, with D possibly matching TRBD1 (5 bases). This CDR3 spans 16 amino acids. The germline V gene has CDR1 LGHNA and CDR2 YNFKEQ. V lost 0 bases to trimming and J lost 2 bases, with 10 bases between them. For the CDR3, the DNA is TGTGCCAGCAGCCAAGATTTAGGGACCACTAATGAAAAACTGTTTTTT. Its translation: CASSQDLGTTNEKLFF.

This clonotype came up a few times. The genes are TRBV20-1 and TRBJ2-7, with D perhaps TRBD1 (6 bases). V dropped 1 base and J dropped 2 bases, with 18 bases sitting between them. This CDR3 contains 16 residues. Per germline, CDR1 DFQATT and CDR2 SNEGSKA (reference sequence). The CDR3 nucleotides read TGCAGTGCTAGAGCCCCACAGGGTCTGTTCGCCTACGAGCAGTACTTC. It yields the protein CSARAPQGLFAYEQYF.

This clonotype was seen many times. This chain joins TRBV10-3 and TRBJ1-1, with D possibly being TRBD1 (5 bases). The V end was cut by 3 bases, the J end by 9 bases, with 11 bases between. The germline V gene encodes CDR1 ENHRY and CDR2 SYGVKD. The CDR3 covers 12 residues. The CDR3 sequence: CAISERTNQAFF. CDR3 DNA sequence: TGTGCCATCAGTGAACGGACAAATCAAGCTTTCTTT.

Many counts were recorded for this clonotype. This chain connects TRBV7-2 to TRBJ1-2; D gene unclear. The CDR3 runs 14 residues. CDR1 is SGHTA, CDR2 FQGNSA, per germline. The ends were cut back, 1 base at V and 1 base at J, with 7 bases in the middle. This chain's CDR3 is CASSLVPDNYGYTF. In DNA form, the CDR3 reads TGTGCCAGCAGCTTAGTTCCGGATAACTATGGCTACACCTTC.

The chain has TRBV6-4 and TRBJ1-2; tentative D call: TRBD1 (5 bases). Trimming removed 2 bases at V and 5 bases at J, with 9 bases between. This CDR3 contains 13 residues. Germline V gene sequence: CDR1 MRHNA, CDR2 SNTAGT. CDR3 loop: CASSDGGTYGYTF. The CDR3 DNA sequence: TGTGCCAGCAGTGACGGGGGAACTTATGGCTACACCTTC.

The CDR3 DNA sequence: TGCAGCGTCGGTAACCAGCCCCCCGAGACCCAGTACTTC. Amino acid sequence: CSVGNQPPETQYF. The genes are TRBV29-1 and TRBJ2-5; D unresolved. Germline values: CDR1 SQVTM, CDR2 ANQGSEA. The CDR3 has 13 amino acids. V dropped 6 bases and J dropped 5 bases, with 16 bases sitting between them. Using reference TRBV29-1 and TRBJ2-5 for the parts outside the CDR3, the full variable domain is SAVISQKPSRDICQRGTSLTIQCQVDSQVTMMFWYRQQPGQSLTLIATANQGSEATYESGFVIDKFPISRPNLTFSTLTVSNMSPEDSSIYLCSVGNQPPETQYFGPGTRLLVL.

The chain uses TRBV7-8 and TRBJ2-1, with 8 nucleotides matching TRBD2. Germline values: CDR1 SGHVS, CDR2 FQNEAQ. With V trimmed by 5 bases and J by 3 bases, 12 bases remained unmatched. The CDR3 is 17 residues long. The chain's CDR3 is CASSTRTSGSYYNEQFF. Written as DNA, the CDR3 is TGTGCCAGCAGCACACGAACTAGCGGCTCTTACTACAATGAGCAGTTCTTC.

This clonotype has only a few counts. The rearrangement uses TRBV7-2 and TRBJ1-2, with D perhaps matching TRBD1 (5 bases). The V gene lost 5 bases and the J gene lost 7 bases, with 14 bases spanning the gap. The CDR3 is 13 residues long. From germline, CDR1 is SGHTA and CDR2 FQGNSA. CDR3 coding DNA: TGTGCCAGCAGCCCGAGCAGGGAGGTTGGCTACACCTTC. Its protein is CASSPSREVGYTF.

The V call is TRBV12-3 or TRBV12-4, the J call TRBJ1-1; 7 bases map to TRBD1. With V trimmed by 5 bases and J by 5 bases, 8 bases remained unmatched. This CDR3 contains 14 residues. CDR3 DNA sequence: TGTGCCAGCAGTCCGAGACAGGGAGGAACTGAAGCTTTCTTT. It codes for CASSPRQGGTEAFF.

This CDR3 reads CSARSTFYYNNEQFF. In nucleotides, the CDR3 is TGCAGTGCTAGAAGTACCTTCTACTACAACAATGAGCAGTTCTTC. V and J are TRBV20-1 and TRBJ2-1; D is uncertain. V was clipped by 2 bases and J by 5 bases, with 16 bases between them. This CDR3 region has 15 residues. The germline CDR1 and CDR2 sequences are DFQATT and SNEGSKA (reference sequence).

The J gene is TRBJ2-5, the V gene TRBV7-6; D is undetermined. Germline CDR1 and CDR2: SGHVS and FNYEAQ. V dropped 2 bases and J dropped 5 bases, with 9 bases sitting between them. The CDR3 length is 13 residues. The DNA for the CDR3 is TGTGCCAGCAGCTTATTTACTGCGGAGACCCAGTACTTC. It specifies CASSLFTAETQYF.

This clonotype occurred many times. The chain has TRBV15 and TRBJ2-5; the match to TRBD2 covers 13 bases. Germline trimming cut 5 bases from V and 6 bases from J; bases unmatched to any gene: 9. In germline, CDR1 is LNHNV, CDR2 YYDKDF (reference sequence). The CDR3 covers 16 residues. Written as DNA, the CDR3 is TGTGCCACCAGCCTGCCCGGGACTAGCGGGGTACAGACCCAGTACTTC. Its protein product is CATSLPGTSGVQTQYF.